Each of the 22 T cell receptor beta chains below was sequenced from the same sample in a study of post-analysis software for immune sequencing data. Study-wide results and limits: Roughly five TRBV segments appeared more often in patients than in controls, and TRBV5-6, TRBV5-1 and TRBV20-1 were among these.

The antigens for these receptors are not known. Prepared TCR beta cDNA libraries contained unique molecular identifiers. TCRdb used MiXCR to reprocess the PCR reads, holding one entry per CDR3 protein. The table has roughly 600,000 distinct CDR3 sequences, 44% seen once. The sequencing input was blood. The origin of the receptors is a girl between 5 and 17 years old with multiple sclerosis.

The chain is built from TRBV20-1 and TRBJ2-5, with D unclear. Germline assignment: CDR1 DFQATT and CDR2 SNEGSKA (reference sequence). Trimming cost V 3 bases and J 5 bases, with 16 bases left between them. The CDR3 contains 14 residues. Here the CDR3 reads CSASPKTIGETQYF. The CDR3 bases are TGCAGTGCTAGTCCTAAGACAATCGGGGAGACCCAGTACTTC.

This clonotype was recorded a few times. V and J are TRBV12-3 or TRBV12-4 and TRBJ2-3, with no clear D. V lost 3 bases, J lost 12 bases, and 13 bases lay in between. The CDR3 length is 12 residues. CDR3 protein: CASSLGPSSQYF. CDR3 coding DNA: TGTGCCAGCAGTTTGGGCCCGTCATCCCAGTATTTT.

The rearrangement joins TRBV29-1 to TRBJ2-7, with 7 bases fitting TRBD1. CDR1 is SQVTM, CDR2 ANQGSEA, per germline. The CDR3 runs 15 residues. V trimming: 0 bases; J trimming: 2 bases; junction bases outside the gene matches: 7. The CDR3 DNA follows: TGCAGCGTTGAAGACCCAACAGGGGAAGCCTACGAGCAGTACTTC. It specifies CSVEDPTGEAYEQYF.

J is TRBJ1-2 and V is TRBV4-1; D is possibly TRBD1 (6 bases). The V gene lost 0 bases and the J gene lost 4 bases, with 12 bases spanning the gap. This CDR3 is built from 15 residues. In germline, CDR1 is MGHRA, CDR2 YSYEKL. Here the CDR3 reads CASSQEGATPYGYTF. CDR3 bases: TGCGCCAGCAGCCAAGAGGGGGCCACTCCCTATGGCTACACCTTC.

This chain uses TRBV11-1 with TRBJ2-1; perhaps TRBD1 as D (5 bases). The CDR3 is made up of 15 amino acids. Trimming pared 4 bases from V and 1 base from J, leaving 11 bases between. Germline V gene data show CDR1 as SGHAT and CDR2 as FQDESV (reference sequence). The CDR3 nucleotides read TGTGCCAGCAGCTCCCTCCCAGGGTCCTACAATGAGCAGTTCTTC. It translates to CASSSLPGSYNEQFF.

In its sample, this clonotype was seen a few times. This chain joins TRBV20-1 and TRBJ1-1, with 11 bases lining up with TRBD1. After removal of 0 bases from V and 8 bases from J, the junction contained 5 bases not matched to a gene. The germline gives CDR1 DFQATT, CDR2 SNEGSKA (reference sequence). The CDR3 has 14 residues. The CDR3 protein is CSARDGGTGGEAFF. In DNA form, the CDR3 reads TGCAGTGCTAGAGATGGGGGGACAGGGGGAGAAGCTTTCTTT.

J is TRBJ1-4 and V is TRBV20-1; TRBD1 matches at 7 bases. CDR1 and CDR2 from the germline V gene are DFQATT and SNEGSKA (reference sequence). Germline trimming cut 5 bases from V and 4 bases from J; bases unmatched to any gene: 13. There are 16 residues in the CDR3. The CDR3 is CSAVGAGGQNNEKLFF. The CDR3 DNA is TGCAGTGCTGTCGGGGCAGGGGGTCAGAATAATGAAAAACTGTTTTTT.

To note about this clonotype: A read error may account for a junction end that differs from germline. The chain recombines TRBV6-5 with TRBJ1-1; the D is unclear. There are 16 residues in the CDR3. The germline CDR1 and CDR2 sequences are MNHEY and SVGAGI. In DNA, the CDR3 is TGTGCCAGCAGTAACGCCGTAGGACGAGGGAACGCTGAAGCTTTCTTT. Residues: CASSNAVGRGNAEAFF.

The gene calls are TRBV10-2 and TRBJ1-1; D is uncertain. The length of the CDR3 is 15 residues. Germline lookup yields CDR1 WSHSY and CDR2 SAAADI. Trimming shortened V by 2 bases and J by 0 bases, and 10 bases separated the two germline ends. The CDR3 DNA follows: TGCGCCAGCAGTGAGCAAAGGGAGGTGAACACTGAAGCTTTCTTT. Translating it yields CASSEQREVNTEAFF.

The chain uses TRBV29-1 and TRBJ2-7; D is ambiguous. V lost 4 bases to trimming and J lost 4 bases, with 8 bases between them. CDR1 and CDR2 from the germline V gene are SQVTM and ANQGSEA. The CDR3 totals 11 residues. CDR3 DNA: TGCAGCGTTGTCGGAAGGTACGAGCAGTACTTC. This sequence encodes CSVVGRYEQYF.

V usage is TRBV12-3 or TRBV12-4 and J usage is TRBJ1-2; possible D gene TRBD1, 5 bases. V was pared by 7 bases and J by 7 bases, with 13 bases between. The CDR3 runs to 12 residues. The CDR3 region is CASTLSGGGYTF. The CDR3, as DNA: TGTGCCAGCACCTTGTCGGGGGGTGGCTACACCTTC.

J is TRBJ2-1 and V is TRBV25-1; perhaps TRBD1 as D (6 bases). Looked up from germline, CDR1 is MGHDK and CDR2 is SYGVNS. V shed 2 bases and J shed 7 bases, with 15 bases lying between them. CDR3 size: 15 residues. CDR3 amino acids: CASSEESARGNEQFF. CDR3 nucleotides: TGTGCCAGCAGTGAAGAGTCCGCCAGGGGAAATGAGCAGTTCTTC.

This clonotype was seen more than once but under ten times. Here the CDR3 reads CASSLLGQIQETQYF. The CDR3 DNA reads as TGCGCCAGCAGCCTGCTGGGACAGATACAAGAGACCCAGTACTTC. The rearrangement joins TRBV5-1 to TRBJ2-5, with 7 nucleotides matching TRBD1. The ends lost 4 bases at V and 2 bases at J; junction bases unmatched: 8. Germline lookup yields CDR1 SGHRS and CDR2 YFSETQ. This CDR3 spans 15 amino acids.

This chain uses TRBV3-1 with TRBJ2-1; D not resolved. CDR1 is LGHDT and CDR2 is YNNKEL in the germline V gene (reference sequence). Trimming removed 0 bases from V and 0 bases from J, with 12 bases in between. This CDR3 comprises 17 residues. In DNA form, the CDR3 reads TGTGCCAGCAGCCAAGAAATCTACCAAAGCTCCTACAATGAGCAGTTCTTC. This gives the protein CASSQEIYQSSYNEQFF.

The rearrangement joins TRBV7-2 to TRBJ1-5; D is perhaps TRBD1 (5 bases). Germline V gives CDR1 SGHTA, CDR2 FQGNSA. This CDR3 comprises 15 residues. Trimming stripped 1 base from V and 2 bases from J, with 9 bases between. CDR3 DNA sequence: TGTGCCAGCAGCTTAGTTTGGGGCCGCAATCAGCCCCAGCATTTT. It translates to CASSLVWGRNQPQHF.

This clonotype occurred a few times. The chain links TRBV27 to TRBJ2-7; 10 nucleotides align to TRBD2. The CDR3 is 14 amino acids. Germline V gives CDR1 MNHEY, CDR2 SMNVEV (reference sequence). J was trimmed by 4 bases and V by 6 bases; bases with no gene match: 6. The CDR3 DNA sequence: TGTGCCAGCAGCCCTAGCGGGAGTGTGTACGAGCAGTACTTC. This translates into CASSPSGSVYEQYF.

J is TRBJ2-1 and V is TRBV7-3; 12 positions agree with TRBD1. V trimming: 5 bases; J trimming: 8 bases; junction bases outside the gene matches: 7. The CDR3 totals 15 residues. Germline CDR1 and CDR2: SGHTA and FQGTGA. CDR3 DNA: TGTGCCAGCAGCGTACCGGGACAGGGGGCCCATGAGCAGTTCTTC. Residues: CASSVPGQGAHEQFF.

This clonotype has just a few counts. The J gene is TRBJ1-1, the V gene TRBV12-3 or TRBV12-4; no clear D gene. This CDR3 has 11 amino acids. Trimming cost V 7 bases and J 11 bases, with 14 bases left between them. CDR3 region: CASTFGIEAFF. The CDR3 bases are TGTGCCAGCACCTTCGGGATCGAGGCTTTCTTT.

The V call is TRBV7-2, the J call TRBJ2-3, with 11 bases lining up with TRBD2. V shed 5 bases and J 0 bases; nucleotides not matched to a gene: 4. The CDR3 sequence is 16 residues long. The V gene's germline CDR1 is SGHTA and CDR2 FQGNSA. The CDR3 bases are TGTGCCAGCAGCACGACTAGCGGGGCTAGCACAGATACGCAGTATTTT. Its protein is CASSTTSGASTDTQYF.

J is TRBJ2-1 and V is TRBV12-3 or TRBV12-4; weak D call: TRBD2 (6 bases). The CDR3 sequence is 14 residues long. Trimming pared 3 bases from V and 8 bases from J, leaving 14 bases between. CDR3 region: CASSLSLAIDEQFF. As DNA, the CDR3 is TGTGCCAGCAGTTTGTCGCTAGCGATCGATGAGCAGTTCTTC.

This clonotype was found many times. The V gene is TRBV12-3 or TRBV12-4, the J gene TRBJ2-7; D not certain. The V and J ends lost 6 bases and 4 bases respectively, with 7 bases between them. The CDR3 extends over 11 amino acids. CDR3 DNA sequence: TGTGCCAGCAGCCGATTGTACGAGCAGTACTTC. Residues: CASSRLYEQYF.

This chain uses TRBV20-1 with TRBJ2-5; 12 bases agree with TRBD1. V lost 6 bases and J lost 11; bases outside the gene matches: 13. CDR1 is DFQATT and CDR2 is SNEGSKA in the germline V gene (reference sequence). This CDR3 spans 14 amino acids. The DNA for the CDR3 is TGCAGTGCAGGGACAGGGGGCGGCGGGAAAGAGCAGTACTTC. Translation: CSAGTGGGGKEQYF.